These 8 T cell receptor beta chains were all obtained from the same sample, sequenced in a study of blood T cell repertoires in COVID-19. Here immunoSEQ multiplex PCR was the method, and the copy in TCRdb shows in-frame clones only, minus some. The table has 310,000 or so clones, approximately 90% seen once. Source material: peripheral blood. All receptors derive from a woman aged 45-60 years with active or convalescent COVID-19.

J is TRBJ1-2 and V is TRBV5-1, with 7 bases that match TRBD1. CDR1 is SGHRS and CDR2 is YFSETQ in the germline V gene. This CDR3 has 16 amino acids. Unmatched junction bases numbered 8, after V lost 1 base and J lost 2 bases. In DNA form, the CDR3 reads TGCGCCAGCAGCTTGATCCCCCAACAGGGGAACTATGGCTACACCTTC. Amino acids: CASSLIPQQGNYGYTF.

This clone has a handful of counts. The chain links TRBV9 to TRBJ2-7; 10 nucleotides match TRBD1. V was clipped by 4 bases and J by 2 bases; unmatched bases: 6. Germline V CDR1 and CDR2: SGDLS, YYNGEE. The CDR3 extends over 15 amino acids. As DNA, the CDR3 is TGTGCCAGCAGCTTGGACGGGACAGGGGCCTACGAGCAGTACTTC. Residues: CASSLDGTGAYEQYF.

In this sample, this clone turned up a few times. V and J are TRBV3-1 (or the pseudogene TRBV3-2) and TRBJ1-1; possibly TRBD1 for D (6 bases). The V end was cut by 4 bases, the J end by 5 bases, with 11 bases between. CDR1 and CDR2 (germline): LGHDT, YNNKEL (reference sequence). The CDR3 runs 13 residues. CDR3 coding DNA: TGTGCCAGCAGCCGGGGGCGTGCAACTGAAGCTTTCTTT. This codes for CASSRGRATEAFF.

This clone was observed a single time. This chain links TRBV7-6 with TRBJ1-1, with a weak D call TRBD1 (5 bases). CDR1 is SGHVS and CDR2 is FNYEAQ in the germline V gene. Trimming pared 4 bases from V and 1 base from J, leaving 16 bases between. The CDR3 has 16 amino acids. The CDR3 DNA follows: TGTGCCAGCAGCTCCGGCGCAGGGAGGAGGAACACTGAAGCTTTCTTT. It specifies CASSSGAGRRNTEAFF.

This chain connects TRBV18 to TRBJ2-2; TRBD2 matches 7 bases. Germline V gene sequence: CDR1 KGHSH, CDR2 LQKENI. The CDR3 extends over 14 amino acids. Germline trimming cut 6 bases from V and 2 bases from J; bases unmatched to any gene: 3. As DNA, the CDR3 is TGTGCCAGCTCCGAGCGGGGAAACACCGGGGAGCTGTTTTTT. It yields the protein CASSERGNTGELFF.

This clone has only a few counts. The CDR3 loop reads CASSPNQEEKLFF. In DNA form, the CDR3 reads TGTGCCAGCTCACCTAATCAGGAAGAAAAACTGTTTTTT. The rearrangement joins TRBV18 to TRBJ1-4, with D unresolved. There are 13 residues in the CDR3. The germline V gene encodes CDR1 KGHSH and CDR2 LQKENI. Deletions cut 3 bases from V and 8 bases from J, with 10 bases between.

This chain uses TRBV27 with TRBJ2-7; D possibly corresponds to TRBD1 (5 bases). V lost 2 bases and J 4 bases, leaving 15 bases between the germline ends. CDR1 and CDR2 from the germline V gene are MNHEY and SMNVEV (reference sequence). The CDR3 spans 15 residues. CDR3 amino acids: CASSLGQGVTYEQYF. The CDR3 coding sequence is TGTGCCAGCAGTTTAGGTCAAGGGGTTACTTACGAGCAGTACTTC.

This rearrangement joins TRBV30 to TRBJ1-6; D gene uncertain. The CDR3 runs to 12 residues. Germline loops: CDR1 GTSNPN, CDR2 SVGIG (reference sequence). Trimming cost V 5 bases and J 6 bases, with 8 bases left between them. CDR3 sequence: CAWQPGNSPLHF. DNA of the CDR3: TGTGCCTGGCAGCCGGGTAATTCACCCCTCCACTTT.